The 24 T cell receptor beta chains below were found in one sample sequenced in a study of human T cells and chemical hapten exposure. MiXCR, run by TCRdb on the RACE reads, gives a single entry per CDR3 protein. The sample comprises 370,000 or so distinct CDR3 sequences, 4.8% of which are singletons, and under 3% rests with the top ten. Time point indicated: patch test 1, 2 weeks after DPC sensitization. As for treatment: therapeutic diphenylcyclopropenone sensitization with weekly scalp DPC. The sequences come from whole blood, collected in connection with sensitization to the hapten diphenylcyclopropenone (DPC). These receptors all come from a woman in her forties or fifties with alopecia areata. Some clones in this sample may be carry-over from other donors' samples.

This clonotype was recorded at least ten times. A read error may account for a junction end that differs from germline. This rearrangement joins TRBV2 to TRBJ2-7; 7 bases fit TRBD1. Germline V gene data show CDR1 as SNHLY and CDR2 as FYNNEI. CDR3 length: 13 amino acids. CDR3 residues: CASRTGHSHEQYF. CDR3 DNA: TGTGCCAGCAGGACAGGGCACTCCCACGAGCAGTACTTC.

The chain links TRBV29-1 to TRBJ1-1, with TRBD1 matching 12 bases. From germline, CDR1 is SQVTM and CDR2 ANQGSEA. The CDR3 totals 13 residues. After removal of 7 bases from V and 4 bases from J, the junction contained 4 bases not matched to a gene. CDR3 nucleotide sequence: TGCAGCGGGTGGGACAGGGGGCTCACTGAAGCTTTCTTT. This translates into CSGWDRGLTEAFF.

The table lists this clonotype with many counts. The gene calls are TRBV1 and TRBJ1-5; the table's TRBD1 call for D was not verified on the DNA. TRBV1 is labeled a pseudogene. The CDR3 contains 15 residues. The CDR3 sequence: CTSSHHTGGDQPQHF. Written as DNA, the CDR3 is TGCACCAGCAGCCACCATACAGGGGGAGATCAGCCCCAGCATTTT.

This clonotype was counted many times. V usage is TRBV7-2 and J usage is TRBJ1-4; D perhaps matches TRBD1 (5 bases). The CDR3 is 12 amino acids. V was clipped by 5 bases and J by 13 bases, with 14 bases between them. CDR1 and CDR2 (germline): SGHTA, FQGNSA. CDR3 region: CASSSDSRRLFF. CDR3 in DNA: TGTGCCAGCAGCAGCGACAGCCGGCGACTGTTTTTT.

The J gene is TRBJ2-7, the V gene TRBV27; 9 positions match TRBD2. J lost 2 bases, V lost 5 bases, and 4 bases had no gene match. Germline CDR1 MNHEY, CDR2 SMNVEV (reference sequence). The CDR3 runs to 14 residues. The CDR3 spells CASSLAGNTYEQYF. The CDR3, as DNA: TGTGCCAGCAGTCTAGCGGGGAATACCTACGAGCAGTACTTC.

This clonotype was observed a handful of times. J is TRBJ2-1 and V is TRBV6-2 or TRBV6-3, with 13 bases fitting TRBD2. The V segment lost 6 bases and the J segment 11 bases; nucleotides outside the gene matches: 10. Germline values: CDR1 MNHEY, CDR2 SVGEGT. There are 15 residues in the CDR3. The CDR3 DNA reads as TGTGCCAGCAGCCGCGGACTAGCGGGAGTGGAGAAGCAGTTCTTC. Translation: CASSRGLAGVEKQFF.

V gene TRBV13 combines with J gene TRBJ2-3; D might be TRBD1 or TRBD2, each matching 6 bases. CDR1 and CDR2 from the germline V gene are PRHDT and FYEKMQ (reference sequence). Trimming shortened V by 5 bases and J by 4 bases, and 16 bases separated the two germline ends. There are 15 residues in the CDR3. CDR3 protein: CASSKRGARADTQYF. Written as DNA, the CDR3 is TGTGCCAGCAGCAAAAGGGGGGCCAGGGCAGATACGCAGTATTTT. The full variable domain, with the rest looked up from reference TRBV13 and TRBJ2-3, is AAGVIQSPRHLIKEKRETATLKCYPIPRHDTVYWYQQGPGQDPQFLISFYEKMQSDKGSIPDRFSAQQFSDYHSELNMSSLELGDSALYFCASSKRGARADTQYFGPGTRLTVL.

This clonotype was detected many times. The J gene is TRBJ2-3, the V gene TRBV7-3, with unresolved D. CDR1 SGHTA and CDR2 FQGTGA come from the germline V gene. This CDR3 has 15 residues. V dropped 3 bases and J dropped 0 bases, with 10 bases sitting between them. DNA for the CDR3: TGTGCCAGCAGCTTCCGAGGATCTAGCACAGATACGCAGTATTTT. Translated: CASSFRGSSTDTQYF. The variable domain in full, with the rest retrieved from reference TRBV7-3 and TRBJ2-3, is GAGVSQTPSNKVTEKGKYVELRCDPISGHTALYWYRQSLGQGPEFLIYFQGTGAADDSGLPNDRFFAVRPEGSVSTLKIQRTERGDSAVYLCASSFRGSSTDTQYFGPGTRLTVL.

The table lists this clonotype with many counts. The chain links TRBV12-3 or TRBV12-4 to TRBJ1-1; possibly TRBD1 for D (5 bases). V was shortened by 0 bases and J by 5 bases, with 10 bases between the two germline ends. The CDR3 extends over 14 amino acids. As DNA, the CDR3 is TGTGCCAGCAGTTTAGCGCTTCAGGGTACTGAAGCTTTCTTT. This codes for CASSLALQGTEAFF.

At least ten counts were recorded for this clonotype. This chain links TRBV11-2 with TRBJ2-4; TRBD2 is a possible D gene (6 bases). Germline lookup yields CDR1 SGHAT and CDR2 FQNNGV. Trimming removed 6 bases from V and 2 bases from J, with 20 bases in between. The CDR3 is 17 residues long. The CDR3 loop is CASRLGGTRGSKNIQYF. The CDR3, as DNA: TGTGCCAGCAGGTTGGGAGGAACACGCGGCTCCAAAAACATTCAGTACTTC.

This chain uses TRBV29-1 with TRBJ1-1; possible D gene TRBD1, 6 bases. This CDR3 has 12 amino acids. CDR1 SQVTM and CDR2 ANQGSEA come from the germline V gene. Trimming removed 6 bases at V and 1 base at J, with 9 bases between. The CDR3 sequence: CSVGQQNTEAFF. CDR3 DNA sequence: TGCAGCGTGGGACAACAGAACACTGAAGCTTTCTTT. Drawing the rest from reference TRBV29-1 and TRBJ1-1, the complete variable domain is SAVISQKPSRDICQRGTSLTIQCQVDSQVTMMFWYRQQPGQSLTLIATANQGSEATYESGFVIDKFPISRPNLTFSTLTVSNMSPEDSSIYLCSVGQQNTEAFFGQGTRLTVV.

This clonotype was seen a few times. V is TRBV5-5 and J is TRBJ1-2, with TRBD1 identical over 8 bases. The CDR3 is 18 amino acids. Germline CDR1 SGHKS, CDR2 YYEKEE (reference sequence). Germline trimming cut 2 bases from V and 2 bases from J; bases unmatched to any gene: 14. As DNA, the CDR3 is TGTGCCAGCAGCTTATTTCCCGGACAGGGAAGGGTGAACTATGGCTACACCTTC. Translating it yields CASSLFPGQGRVNYGYTF.

This clonotype has ten or more counts. The chain carries TRBV11-2 and TRBJ2-1, with D possibly matching TRBD2 (6 bases). The V gene lost 5 bases and the J gene lost 4 bases, with 12 bases spanning the gap. The germline CDR1 and CDR2 sequences are SGHAT and FQNNGV. This CDR3 contains 14 residues. Written as DNA, the CDR3 is TGTGCCAGCAGCGCCCTAGCGTATTACAATGAGCAGTTCTTC. Translation: CASSALAYYNEQFF.

J is TRBJ2-1 and V is TRBV12-3 or TRBV12-4; D is tentatively TRBD1 or TRBD2 (5 bases each). V was clipped by 6 bases and J by 0 bases, with 15 bases between them. This CDR3 is built from 16 residues. The CDR3 loop reads CASRGDSPHSYNEQFF. The CDR3, as DNA: TGTGCCAGCAGGGGAGACAGTCCACACTCCTACAATGAGCAGTTCTTC.

This clonotype was detected many times. J is TRBJ1-5 and V is TRBV5-1; possible D gene TRBD1, 5 bases. There are 14 residues in the CDR3. The germline V gene has CDR1 SGHRS and CDR2 YFSETQ. The germline V and J ends were trimmed by 4 bases and 0 bases, with 8 bases remaining between them. The CDR3 here is CASSPGDSNQPQHF. As DNA, the CDR3 is TGCGCCAGCAGCCCGGGGGATAGCAATCAGCCCCAGCATTTT.

This clonotype was picked up a small number of times. The chain couples TRBV30 to TRBJ1-1; TRBD1 matches 7 bases. CDR3 size: 13 residues. Per the germline V gene, CDR1 is GTSNPN and CDR2 is SVGIG (reference sequence). After removal of 4 bases from V and 1 base from J, the junction contained 3 bases not matched to a gene. Written as DNA, the CDR3 is TGTGCCTGGACTTACAGGGGGAACACTGAAGCTTTCTTT. Protein: CAWTYRGNTEAFF.

This clonotype was observed many times. The J gene is TRBJ1-5, the V gene TRBV12-3 or TRBV12-4; D not certain. The CDR3 consists of 12 residues. V was shortened by 5 bases and J by 7 bases, with 9 bases between the two germline ends. Written as DNA, the CDR3 is TGTGCCAGCAGTCTCGGATTGCAGCCCCAGCATTTT. It yields the protein CASSLGLQPQHF.

Ten or more counts support this clonotype. CDR3 DNA sequence: TGCGCCAGCAGCCAAGATAGGGGGTTAGGGGCCAACGTCCTGACTTTC. Its translation: CASSQDRGLGANVLTF. The V gene is TRBV4-3, the J gene TRBJ2-6, with D perhaps matching TRBD1 (6 bases). V was pared by 0 bases and J by 4 bases, with 10 bases between. CDR1 and CDR2 (germline): LGHNA, YSLEER. The length of the CDR3 is 16 residues.

This clonotype has at least ten counts. The V gene is TRBV12-3 or TRBV12-4, the J gene TRBJ2-4; no clear D. V dropped 6 bases and J dropped 0 bases, with 9 bases sitting between them. This CDR3 has 14 amino acids. The CDR3 spells CASSLRLAKNIQYF. DNA of the CDR3: TGTGCCAGCAGCCTCCGTTTAGCCAAAAACATTCAGTACTTC.

This clonotype has at least ten counts. V and J are TRBV15 and TRBJ1-5; no clear D gene. The CDR3 consists of 13 residues. CDR1 and CDR2 from the germline V gene are LNHNV and YYDKDF (reference sequence). Trimming shortened V by 2 bases and J by 7 bases, and 9 bases separated the two germline ends. CDR3 amino acids: CATSRSSSQPQHF. The DNA for the CDR3 is TGTGCCACCAGCAGAAGTTCGAGCCAGCCCCAGCATTTT.

This clonotype has ten or more counts. The chain couples TRBV3-1 to TRBJ2-3; TRBD2 matches 8 bases. The CDR3 sequence is 17 residues long. Germline CDR1 and CDR2: LGHDT and YNNKEL (reference sequence). After removal of 1 base from V and 4 bases from J, the junction contained 10 bases not matched to a gene. CDR3 in DNA: TGTGCCAGCAGCCAAGCGGGGGGGTTCTCCGGGGCAGATACGCAGTATTTT. This translates into CASSQAGGFSGADTQYF.

The chain uses TRBV7-2 and TRBJ2-5, with 8 bases matching TRBD2. The CDR3 runs 16 residues. V lost 5 bases to trimming and J lost 2 bases; unmatched junction nucleotides: 10. CDR1 is SGHTA, CDR2 FQGNSA, per germline. CDR3 DNA: TGTGCCAGCAGCCCGATTAGCGGGGCGATACAAGAGACCCAGTACTTC. Translated: CASSPISGAIQETQYF.

This clonotype was found many times. The chain links TRBV4-3 to TRBJ1-2, with D unresolved. This CDR3 has 13 amino acids. Trimming removed 5 bases from V and 0 bases from J, with 7 bases in between. In germline, CDR1 is LGHNA, CDR2 YSLEER. Here the CDR3 reads CASSYGANYGYTF. For the CDR3, the DNA is TGCGCCAGCAGCTATGGAGCTAACTATGGCTACACCTTC.

This clonotype showed up many times. In DNA form, the CDR3 reads TGCAGTGCTCCCGGGACCATGGGGGCTTTCTTT. Translating it yields CSAPGTMGAFF. This rearrangement joins TRBV20-1 to TRBJ1-1; D is possibly TRBD1 (5 bases). Germline values: CDR1 DFQATT, CDR2 SNEGSKA (reference sequence). Trimming took 5 bases from V and 11 from J, leaving 15 bases between them. This CDR3 has 11 amino acids.